This entry is about one T cell receptor beta chain. The CDR3 spans 16 residues. The germline V gene encodes CDR1 SQVTM and CDR2 ANQGSEA. Trimming pared 4 bases from V and 0 bases from J, leaving 17 bases between. TCRdb's table, derived via immunoSEQ multiplex PCR, lists solely in-frame clones and lacks some. The sample includes under 95,000 clones, roughly 80% of them seen just once. The sample belongs to a study of PD-1 blockade in mismatch repair-deficient tumors. Study overall: All were previously treated, progressing patients with approximately 11 mismatch repair-deficient cancer types.

The TCR was taken from an adult with mismatch repair-deficient cancer. The sequences come from peripheral blood, collected 12 weeks after starting pembrolizumab. V is TRBV29-1 and J is TRBJ2-3, with D perhaps TRBD1 (5 bases). CDR3 nucleotide sequence: TGCAGCGTTGCTGATCGCAGGGCTTCTAGCACAGATACGCAGTATTTT. Its protein is CSVADRRASSTDTQYF.